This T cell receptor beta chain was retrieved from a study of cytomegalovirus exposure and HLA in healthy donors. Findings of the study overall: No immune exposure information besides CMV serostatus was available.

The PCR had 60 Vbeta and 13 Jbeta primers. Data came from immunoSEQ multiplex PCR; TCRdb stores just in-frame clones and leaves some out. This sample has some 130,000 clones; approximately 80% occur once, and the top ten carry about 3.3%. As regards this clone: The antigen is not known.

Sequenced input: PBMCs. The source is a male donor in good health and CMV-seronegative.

The chain's CDR3 is CASSLGQVGNTGELFF. The CDR3 region has the DNA TGTGCCAGCAGCTTAGGGCAGGTCGGGAACACCGGGGAGCTGTTTTTT. The chain joins TRBV7-2 to TRBJ2-2; D not certain. The CDR3 runs to 16 residues. The V end was cut by 1 base, the J end by 1 base, with 10 bases between. Per germline, CDR1 SGHTA and CDR2 FQGNSA.